The clone carrying this TCR beta chain was observed a few times. The antigen is unknown. Germline is not matched at one junction end, which may reflect a read error. The sample comes from a study of esophageal squamous cell carcinoma under preoperative chemotherapy. Study overall: TCR repertoires were profiled from both peripheral blood T cells and tumor-infiltrating lymphocytes. The study, taken as a whole, reports: After treatment, tumor-infiltrating lymphocytes apparently came partly from blood T cells.

The CDR3 has 15 residues. Germline V gives CDR1 MNHNS, CDR2 SASEGT. Documented time point: before preoperative PTX-NDP chemotherapy. Paclitaxel-nedaplatin chemotherapy was given to patients ahead of their surgery. Using its own MiXCR run on the PCR reads, TCRdb lists one record per CDR3 protein. Among about 30,000 distinct CDR3 sequences listed, roughly 50% were seen once. V usage is TRBV6-1 and J usage is TRBJ2-2; a possible D gene is TRBD2 (5 bases). Sampling was done from a patient given preoperative chemotherapy. The source is a human donor with esophageal squamous cell carcinoma. The donor label of this sample is uncertain. The CDR3 sequence: CARGHGDASTGALYF. The CDR3 DNA reads as TGTGCCAGGGGCCACGGGGATGCGAGCACCGGTGCGCTGTATTTT.